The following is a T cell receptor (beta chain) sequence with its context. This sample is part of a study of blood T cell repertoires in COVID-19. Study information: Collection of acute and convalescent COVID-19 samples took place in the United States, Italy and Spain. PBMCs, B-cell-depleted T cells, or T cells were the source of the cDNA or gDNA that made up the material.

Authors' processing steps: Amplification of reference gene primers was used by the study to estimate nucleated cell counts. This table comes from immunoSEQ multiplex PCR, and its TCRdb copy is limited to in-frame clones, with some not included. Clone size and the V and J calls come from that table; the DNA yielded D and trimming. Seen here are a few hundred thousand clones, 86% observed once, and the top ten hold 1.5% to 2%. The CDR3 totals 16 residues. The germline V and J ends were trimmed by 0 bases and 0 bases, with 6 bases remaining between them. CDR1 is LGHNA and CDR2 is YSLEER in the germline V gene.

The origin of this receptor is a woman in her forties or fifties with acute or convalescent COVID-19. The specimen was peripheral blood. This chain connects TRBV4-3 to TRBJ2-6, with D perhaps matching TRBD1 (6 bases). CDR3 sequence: CASSQDRGSGANVLTF. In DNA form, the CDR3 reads TGCGCCAGCAGCCAAGACAGGGGCTCTGGGGCCAACGTCCTGACTTTC.